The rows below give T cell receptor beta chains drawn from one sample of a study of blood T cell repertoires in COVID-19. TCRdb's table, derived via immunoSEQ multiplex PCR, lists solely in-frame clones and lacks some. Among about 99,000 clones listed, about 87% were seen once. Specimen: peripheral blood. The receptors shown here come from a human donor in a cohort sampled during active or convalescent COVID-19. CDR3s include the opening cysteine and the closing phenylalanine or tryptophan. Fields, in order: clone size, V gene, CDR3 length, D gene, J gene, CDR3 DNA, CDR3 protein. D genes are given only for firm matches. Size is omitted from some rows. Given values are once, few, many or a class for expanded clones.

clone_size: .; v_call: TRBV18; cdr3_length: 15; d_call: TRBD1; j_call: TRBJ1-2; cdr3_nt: TGTGCCAGCTCACCACAGGACAGGGGCGTCTATGGCTACACCTTC; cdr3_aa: CASSPQDRGVYGYTF
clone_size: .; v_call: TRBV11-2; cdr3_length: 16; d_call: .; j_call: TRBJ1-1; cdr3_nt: TGTGCCAGCAGCTACAGACAATTTTGGTCGGACACTGAAGCTTTCTTT; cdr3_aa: CASSYRQFWSDTEAFF
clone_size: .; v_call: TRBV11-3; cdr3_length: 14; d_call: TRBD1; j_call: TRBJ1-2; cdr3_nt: TGTGCCAGCAGCCTCACAGGGGGAGCGTTCGGCTACACCTTC; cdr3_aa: CASSLTGGAFGYTF
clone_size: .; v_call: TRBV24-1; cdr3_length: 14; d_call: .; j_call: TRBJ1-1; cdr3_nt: TGTGCCACCAGTGGGGCCGGAAAGAACACTGAAGCTTTCTTT; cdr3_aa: CATSGAGKNTEAFF
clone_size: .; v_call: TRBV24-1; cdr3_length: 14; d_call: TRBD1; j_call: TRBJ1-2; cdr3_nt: TGTGCCACCAGTGATTGGACAGGGGGCAGTGGCTACACCTTC; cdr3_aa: CATSDWTGGSGYTF
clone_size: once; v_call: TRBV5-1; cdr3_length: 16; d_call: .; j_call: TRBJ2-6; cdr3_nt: TGCGCCAGCAGCTTGACCTCCAGAAGTGGGGCCAACGTCCTGACTTTC; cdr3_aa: CASSLTSRSGANVLTF
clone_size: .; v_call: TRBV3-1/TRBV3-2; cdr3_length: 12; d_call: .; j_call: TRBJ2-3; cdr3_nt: TGTGCCAGCAGCCGCGGGACCTACTCGCAGTATTTT; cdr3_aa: CASSRGTYSQYF
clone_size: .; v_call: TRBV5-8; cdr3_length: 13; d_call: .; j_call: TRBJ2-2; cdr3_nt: TGTGCCAGCAGCTCAGACTTCACCGGGGAGCTGTTTTTT; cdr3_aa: CASSSDFTGELFF
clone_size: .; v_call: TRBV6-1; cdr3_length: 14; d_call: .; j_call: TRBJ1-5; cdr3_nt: TGTGCCAGCAGTGAACAGGGGAGCAATCAGCCCCAGCATTTT; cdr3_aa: CASSEQGSNQPQHF
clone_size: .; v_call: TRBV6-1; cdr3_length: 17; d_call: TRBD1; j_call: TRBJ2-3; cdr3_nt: TGTGCCAGCAGTGACCTAGGTTGGGACAGGGGTGCAGATACGCAGTATTTT; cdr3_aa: CASSDLGWDRGADTQYF
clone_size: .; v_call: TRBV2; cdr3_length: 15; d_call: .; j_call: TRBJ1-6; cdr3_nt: TGTGCCAGCAGTGAAGCGAGCTCCTATAATTCACCCCTCCACTTT; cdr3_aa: CASSEASSYNSPLHF
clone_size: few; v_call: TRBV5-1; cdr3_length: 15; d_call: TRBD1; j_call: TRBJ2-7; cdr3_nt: TGCGCCAGCAGCGATACCGGGACAGGGACTTACGAGCAGTACTTC; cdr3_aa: CASSDTGTGTYEQYF
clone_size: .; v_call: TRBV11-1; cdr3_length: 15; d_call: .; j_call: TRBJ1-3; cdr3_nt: TGTGCCAGCAGCTTGCGTGTGGGGCCTGGAAACACCATATATTTT; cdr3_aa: CASSLRVGPGNTIYF
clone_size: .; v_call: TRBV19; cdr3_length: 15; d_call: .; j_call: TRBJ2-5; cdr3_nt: TGTGCCAGTAAAGGTGCCCATGCAGGTGGGGAGACCCAGTACTTC; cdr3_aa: CASKGAHAGGETQYF
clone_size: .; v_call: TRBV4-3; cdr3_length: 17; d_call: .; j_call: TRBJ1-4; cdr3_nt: TGCGCCAGCAGCCAAGTCTTGTGGGGGGGGAATAATGAAAAACTGTTTTTT; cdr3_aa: CASSQVLWGGNNEKLFF
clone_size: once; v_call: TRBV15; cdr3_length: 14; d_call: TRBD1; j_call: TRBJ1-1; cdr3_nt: TGTGCCACCAGGACAGGGGGGTTGAACACTGAAGCTTTCTTT; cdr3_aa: CATRTGGLNTEAFF
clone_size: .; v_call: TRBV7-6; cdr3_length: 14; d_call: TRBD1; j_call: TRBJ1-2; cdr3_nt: TGTGCCAGCAGCCTAGGGGGGACAGCCTATGGCTACACCTTC; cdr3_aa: CASSLGGTAYGYTF
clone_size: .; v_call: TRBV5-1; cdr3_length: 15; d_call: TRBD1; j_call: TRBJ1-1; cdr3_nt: TGCGCCAGCAGCCCCCCCGGGACAGGGAGGGCCGAAGCTTTCTTT; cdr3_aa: CASSPPGTGRAEAFF
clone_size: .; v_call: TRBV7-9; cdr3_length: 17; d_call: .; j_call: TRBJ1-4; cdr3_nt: TGTGCCAGCAGCAAAGACAGCAAGATGTGGACTAATGAAAAACTGTTTTTT; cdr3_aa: CASSKDSKMWTNEKLFF
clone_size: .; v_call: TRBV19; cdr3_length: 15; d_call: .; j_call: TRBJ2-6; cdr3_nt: TGTGCCAGTAGTATACAGGGTACTGGGGCCAACGTCCTGACTTTC; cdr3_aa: CASSIQGTGANVLTF
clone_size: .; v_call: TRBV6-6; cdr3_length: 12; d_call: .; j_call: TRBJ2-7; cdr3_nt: TGTGCCACTGAAGGCAGGGCCAACGAGCAGTACTTC; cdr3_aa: CATEGRANEQYF
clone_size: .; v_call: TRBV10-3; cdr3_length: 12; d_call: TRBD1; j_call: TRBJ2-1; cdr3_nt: TGTGCCATCAGTCTTCCCGGGACAGGACAGTTCTTC; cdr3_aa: CAISLPGTGQFF
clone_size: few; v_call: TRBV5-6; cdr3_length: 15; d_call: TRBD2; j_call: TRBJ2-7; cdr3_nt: TGTGCCAGCAGCTTGGTACTAGCGGGGGTTCACGAGCAGTACTTC; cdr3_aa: CASSLVLAGVHEQYF
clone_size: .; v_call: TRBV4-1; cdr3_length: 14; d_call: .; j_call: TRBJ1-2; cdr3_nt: TGCGCCAGCAGCCAAACAGGGAGCAACTATGGCTACACCTTC; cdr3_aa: CASSQTGSNYGYTF
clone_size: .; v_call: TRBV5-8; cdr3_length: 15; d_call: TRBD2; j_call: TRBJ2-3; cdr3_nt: TGTGCCAGCAGCTTGGTCGCGGGGGGAACAGATACGCAGTATTTT; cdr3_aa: CASSLVAGGTDTQYF
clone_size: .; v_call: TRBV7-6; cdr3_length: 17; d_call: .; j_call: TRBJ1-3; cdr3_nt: TGTGCCAGCAGCTTAGGGGGGGTCCGGTACTCTGGAAACACCATATATTTT; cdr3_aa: CASSLGGVRYSGNTIYF
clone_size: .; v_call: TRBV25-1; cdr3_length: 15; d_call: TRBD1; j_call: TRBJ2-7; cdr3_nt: TGTGCCAGCAGTGAGGGGACAGGATTGACCTACGAGCAGTACTTC; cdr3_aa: CASSEGTGLTYEQYF
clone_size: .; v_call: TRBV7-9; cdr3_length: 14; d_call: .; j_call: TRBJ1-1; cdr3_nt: TGTGCCAGCAGCACAGGGAAGTGGGACACTGAAGCTTTCTTT; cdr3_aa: CASSTGKWDTEAFF
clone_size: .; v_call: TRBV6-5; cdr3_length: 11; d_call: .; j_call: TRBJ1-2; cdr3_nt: TGTGCAACAATGGGGGAGGGAGGCTACACCTTC; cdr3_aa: CATMGEGGYTF
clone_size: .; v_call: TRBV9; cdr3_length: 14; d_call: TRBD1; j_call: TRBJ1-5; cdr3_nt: TGTGCCAGCAGCTTGACAGGGGATACTCAGCCCCAGCATTTT; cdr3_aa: CASSLTGDTQPQHF
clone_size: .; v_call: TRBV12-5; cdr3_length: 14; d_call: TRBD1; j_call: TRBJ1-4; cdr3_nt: TGTGCTAGTGGACAGGGACAGGGTGAGGAAAAACTGTTTTTT; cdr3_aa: CASGQGQGEEKLFF
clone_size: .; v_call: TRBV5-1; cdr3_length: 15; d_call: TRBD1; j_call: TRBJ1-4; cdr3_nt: TGCGCCAGCAGCGGAGGTCGACAGGGGGGTGAAAAACTGTTTTTT; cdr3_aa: CASSGGRQGGEKLFF
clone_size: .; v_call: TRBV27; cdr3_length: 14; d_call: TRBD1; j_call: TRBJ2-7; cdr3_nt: TGTGCCAGCAGTACCCACAGGGGGCGCGGGGAGCAGTACTTC; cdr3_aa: CASSTHRGRGEQYF
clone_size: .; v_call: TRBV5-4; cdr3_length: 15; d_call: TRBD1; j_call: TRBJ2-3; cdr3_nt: TGTGCCAGCAGCTTCAGGGGGCGCGGCACAGATACGCAGTATTTT; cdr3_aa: CASSFRGRGTDTQYF
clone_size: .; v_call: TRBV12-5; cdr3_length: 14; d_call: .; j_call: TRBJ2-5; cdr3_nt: TGTGCTAGTGGTTTGGATCAGGGGTCAGAGACCCAGTACTTC; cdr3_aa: CASGLDQGSETQYF
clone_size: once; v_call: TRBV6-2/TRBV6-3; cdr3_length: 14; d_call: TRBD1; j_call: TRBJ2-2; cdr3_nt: TGTGCCAGCCGCCGGGACAGACGGACCGGGGAGCTGTTTTTT; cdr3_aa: CASRRDRRTGELFF
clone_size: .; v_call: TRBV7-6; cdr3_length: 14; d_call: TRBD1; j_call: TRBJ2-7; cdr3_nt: TGTGCCAGCAGCCGGACAGGGGGTATCGACGAGCAGTACTTC; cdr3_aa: CASSRTGGIDEQYF
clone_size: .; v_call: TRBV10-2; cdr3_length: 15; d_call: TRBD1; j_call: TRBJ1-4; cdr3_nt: TGCGCCAGCAGCCACGTGGACAGGGGGCCTGAAAAACTGTTTTTT; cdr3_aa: CASSHVDRGPEKLFF
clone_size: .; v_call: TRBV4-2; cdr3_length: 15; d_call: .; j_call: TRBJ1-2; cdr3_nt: TGTGCCAGCAGCCAAGTTGGGGGGGCTAACTATGGCTACACCTTC; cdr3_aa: CASSQVGGANYGYTF
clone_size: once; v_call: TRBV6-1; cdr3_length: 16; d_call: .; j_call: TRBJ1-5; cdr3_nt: TGTGCCAGCAGTGCCTTGACAGGATATAGCAATCAGCCCCAGCATTTT; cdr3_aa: CASSALTGYSNQPQHF
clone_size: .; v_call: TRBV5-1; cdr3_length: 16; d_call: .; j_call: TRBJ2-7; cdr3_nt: TGCGCCAGCAGCTTGAGAGGGTTGGATCTGTCAACCGAGCAGTACTTC; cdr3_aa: CASSLRGLDLSTEQYF
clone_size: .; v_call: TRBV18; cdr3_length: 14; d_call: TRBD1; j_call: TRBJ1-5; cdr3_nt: TGTGCCAGCTCACTAGGACAGGGGTTTCAGCCCCAGCATTTT; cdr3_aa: CASSLGQGFQPQHF
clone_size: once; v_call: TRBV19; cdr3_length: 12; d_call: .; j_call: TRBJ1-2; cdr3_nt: TGTGCCAGTAACGACAGAGTCTATGGCTACACCTTC; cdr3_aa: CASNDRVYGYTF
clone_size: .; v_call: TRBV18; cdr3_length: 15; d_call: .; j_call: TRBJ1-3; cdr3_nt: TGTGCCAGCTCCCCATGGACAGTCTCTGGAAACACCATATATTTT; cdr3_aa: CASSPWTVSGNTIYF
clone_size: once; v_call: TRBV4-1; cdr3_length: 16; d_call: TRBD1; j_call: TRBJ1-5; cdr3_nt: TGCGCCAGCAGCCAAGGGTGGACAGGGTATAATCAGCCCCAGCATTTT; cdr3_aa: CASSQGWTGYNQPQHF
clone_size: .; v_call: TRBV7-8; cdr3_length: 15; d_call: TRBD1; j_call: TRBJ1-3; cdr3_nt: TGTGCCAGCAGCTTACCGACAGGGGCTGGAAACACCATATATTTT; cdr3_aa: CASSLPTGAGNTIYF
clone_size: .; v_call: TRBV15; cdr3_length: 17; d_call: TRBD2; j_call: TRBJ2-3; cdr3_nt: TGTGCCACCAGCAGAGAAGGGGCGGGGGAGTACACAGATACGCAGTATTTT; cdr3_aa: CATSREGAGEYTDTQYF
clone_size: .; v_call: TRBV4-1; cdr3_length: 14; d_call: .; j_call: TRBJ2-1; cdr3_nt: TGCGCCAGCAGCCATCCCAGCTCCTACAATGAGCAGTTCTTC; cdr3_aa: CASSHPSSYNEQFF
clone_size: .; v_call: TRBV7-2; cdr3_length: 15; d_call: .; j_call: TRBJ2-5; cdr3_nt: TGTGCCAGCAGCTTCGCCTTGACAGAGATGGAGACCCAGTACTTC; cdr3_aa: CASSFALTEMETQYF
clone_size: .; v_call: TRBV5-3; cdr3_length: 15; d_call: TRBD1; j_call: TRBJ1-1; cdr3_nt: TGTGCCAGAAGCCCACCGGGACAGAAGAACACTGAAGCTTTCTTT; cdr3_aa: CARSPPGQKNTEAFF
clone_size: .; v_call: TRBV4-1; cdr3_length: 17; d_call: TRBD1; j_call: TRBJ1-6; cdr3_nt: TGCGCCAGCAGCCAGGCCTGGACAGGGGTCTCGGGTTCACCCCTCCACTTT; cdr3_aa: CASSQAWTGVSGSPLHF
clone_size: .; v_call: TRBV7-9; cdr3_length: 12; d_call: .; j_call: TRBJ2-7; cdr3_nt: TGTGCCAGCAGCCCAAGGGAGGACGAGCAGTACTTC; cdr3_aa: CASSPREDEQYF